These T cell receptor beta chains were read from a single sample in a study of blood T cell repertoires in COVID-19. Generated by immunoSEQ multiplex PCR, the TCRdb table keeps only in-frame clones and is missing some. The table includes some 530,000 clones, approximately 86% detected once. Sequenced material: PBMCs or T cells enriched from blood (not recorded which). These receptors originate from a woman aged 55 to 70 who had recovered from COVID-19. CDR3s include the opening cysteine and the closing phenylalanine or tryptophan. A D gene is named only where the DNA matches it firmly. Some rows mark clone size as missing; the rest say once, few, many or name a class of expanded clone.

size | J | V | D | CDR3 | DNA
NA | TRBJ1-1 | TRBV10-1 | TRBD1 | CASSEGTGAMNTEAFF | TGCGCCAGCAGTGAGGGGACAGGGGCCATGAACACTGAAGCTTTCTTT
once | TRBJ2-1 | TRBV6-4 | TRBD1 | CASSDSEQGNEQFF | TGTGCCAGCAGTGACTCGGAACAGGGGAATGAGCAGTTCTTC
NA | TRBJ1-2 | TRBV28 | TRBD1 | CASSPPGTEGGYTF | TGTGCCAGCAGTCCCCCCGGGACAGAGGGGGGCTACACCTTC
NA | TRBJ2-3 | TRBV29-1 | NA | CSVRQGNLADTQYF | TGCAGCGTTCGTCAGGGGAACTTAGCAGATACGCAGTATTTT
NA | TRBJ2-3 | TRBV7-2 | TRBD2 | CASSFKTSGGKGTDTQYF | TGTGCCAGCAGCTTCAAGACTAGCGGGGGGAAGGGCACAGATACGCAGTATTTT
few | TRBJ1-6 | TRBV2 | NA | CASSDRGYNSPLHF | TGTGCCAGCAGTGACAGGGGCTATAATTCACCCCTCCACTTT
NA | TRBJ1-5 | TRBV10-3 | NA | CAISVAGSNQPQHF | TGTGCCATCAGTGTCGCAGGGAGCAATCAGCCCCAGCATTTT
NA | TRBJ1-1 | TRBV5-5 | NA | CASSLGPGPNTEAFF | TGTGCCAGCAGCTTGGGGCCAGGGCCAAACACTGAAGCTTTCTTT
NA | TRBJ2-1 | TRBV4-2 | NA | CASSQDNSDPDEQFF | TGTGCCAGCAGCCAAGATAATAGCGACCCAGATGAGCAGTTCTTC
NA | TRBJ2-5 | TRBV6-1 | NA | CASSEHRVETQYF | TGTGCCAGCAGTGAACACAGGGTAGAGACCCAGTACTTC
once | TRBJ1-2 | TRBV5-1 | NA | CASSLDIGTGYNYGYTF | TGCGCCAGCAGCTTGGATATCGGGACTGGTTATAACTATGGCTACACCTTC
NA | TRBJ1-5 | TRBV10-2 | TRBD1 | CASREAGGSPQHF | TGCGCCAGCAGGGAGGCAGGGGGGTCGCCCCAGCATTTT
NA | TRBJ2-2 | TRBV2 | TRBD2 | CASTGLANTGELFF | TGTGCCAGCACGGGACTAGCGAACACCGGGGAGCTGTTTTTT
NA | TRBJ1-3 | TRBV5-6 | TRBD1 | CASSLGTGGNTIYF | TGTGCCAGCAGCCTCGGGACAGGGGGAAACACCATATATTTT
NA | TRBJ2-7 | TRBV5-1 | NA | CASSLSRAHEQYF | TGCGCCAGCAGCTTGAGCAGGGCCCACGAGCAGTACTTC
once | TRBJ2-2 | TRBV19 | NA | CASTAGLYPGELFF | TGTGCCAGTACCGCGGGTCTTTACCCCGGGGAGCTGTTTTTT
once | TRBJ1-1 | TRBV30 | NA | CAWSRSYTEAFF | TGTGCCTGGAGTCGCAGTTACACTGAAGCTTTCTTT
NA | TRBJ1-1 | TRBV5-1 | TRBD1 | CASSIGQGDTEAFF | TGCGCCAGCAGCATCGGACAGGGGGACACTGAAGCTTTCTTT
NA | TRBJ1-1 | TRBV5-1 | TRBD1 | CASARQGAGRDTEAFF | TGCGCCAGCGCTCGACAGGGGGCGGGAAGGGACACTGAAGCTTTCTTT
NA | TRBJ1-6 | TRBV15 | TRBD1 | CATSRDRARGSPLHF | TGTGCCACCAGCAGAGATCGGGCCAGGGGGTCACCCCTCCACTTT